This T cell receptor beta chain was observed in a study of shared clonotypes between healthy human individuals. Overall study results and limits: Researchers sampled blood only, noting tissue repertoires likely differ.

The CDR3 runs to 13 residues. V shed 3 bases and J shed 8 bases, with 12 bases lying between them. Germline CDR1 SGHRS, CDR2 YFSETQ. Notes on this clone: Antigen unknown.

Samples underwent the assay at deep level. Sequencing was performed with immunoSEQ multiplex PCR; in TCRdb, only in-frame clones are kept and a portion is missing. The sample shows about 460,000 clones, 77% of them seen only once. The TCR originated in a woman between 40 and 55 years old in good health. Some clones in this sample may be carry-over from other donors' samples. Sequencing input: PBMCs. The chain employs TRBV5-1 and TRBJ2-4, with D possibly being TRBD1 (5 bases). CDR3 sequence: CASSYPGSDIQYF. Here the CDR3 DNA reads TGCGCCAGCAGCTATCCAGGGTCGGACATTCAGTACTTC.